This T cell receptor (beta chain) was recovered during a study of glioma-infiltrating T cells after dendritic cell vaccination. This CDR3 is built from 14 residues. V shed 4 bases and J shed 5 bases, with 14 bases lying between them. The V gene's germline CDR1 is SGHVS and CDR2 FNYEAQ. Up to about 2 ug genomic DNA was used for TCRB CDR3 amplification. The primer mix had 60 V beta and 13 J beta primers. Sequencing was performed with immunoSEQ multiplex PCR; in TCRdb, only in-frame clones are kept and a portion is missing. The data hold over 80,000 clones, with around 90% observed a single time. V is TRBV7-6 and J is TRBJ2-5; a possible D gene is TRBD2 (6 bases). The specimen was blood, collected before dendritic cell vaccination. The TCR was taken from a human donor with glioblastoma. The CDR3 reads CASSSRGGGETQYF. CDR3 nucleotides: TGTGCCAGCAGCTCCCGGGGAGGAGGGGAGACCCAGTACTTC.